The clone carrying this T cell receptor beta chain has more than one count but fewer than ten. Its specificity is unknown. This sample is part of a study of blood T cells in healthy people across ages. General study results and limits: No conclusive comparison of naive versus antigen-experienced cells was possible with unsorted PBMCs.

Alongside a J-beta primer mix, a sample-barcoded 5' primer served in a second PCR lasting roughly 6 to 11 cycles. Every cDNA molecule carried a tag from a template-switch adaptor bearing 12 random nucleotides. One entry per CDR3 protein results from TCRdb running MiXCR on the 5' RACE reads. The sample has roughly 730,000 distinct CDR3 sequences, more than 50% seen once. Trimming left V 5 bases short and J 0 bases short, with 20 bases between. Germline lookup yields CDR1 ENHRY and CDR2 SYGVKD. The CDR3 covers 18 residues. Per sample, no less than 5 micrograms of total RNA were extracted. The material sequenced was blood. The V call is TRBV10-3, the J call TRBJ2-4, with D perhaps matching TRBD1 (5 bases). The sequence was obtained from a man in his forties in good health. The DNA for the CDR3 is TGTGCCATCAGTCGTCGCCACCAGACAGCCCTAGCCAAAAACATTCAGTACTTC. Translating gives CAISRRHQTALAKNIQYF.